These 10 T cell receptor beta chains were all obtained from the same sample, sequenced in a study of response to subunit inactivated influenza vaccine. TCRdb reanalysed the RT-PCR reads using MiXCR and keeps one entry per CDR3 protein. The sample includes roughly 780,000 distinct CDR3 sequences, under 20% seen only once; the top ten take roughly 11%. The sequencing used PBMCs from blood, collected around 5 days after vaccination. The receptors were sampled from a man aged 45 to 65 who received an inactivated influenza vaccine.

This chain joins TRBV7-2 and TRBJ1-1, with D hard to call. In germline, CDR1 is SGHTA, CDR2 FQGNSA. CDR3 length: 15 amino acids. V lost 1 base, J lost 4 bases, and 13 bases lay in between. This chain's CDR3 is CASSLGVGSATEAFF. CDR3 nucleotide sequence: TGTGCCAGCAGCTTAGGGGTGGGTAGCGCCACTGAAGCTTTCTTT.

In this sample, this clonotype turned up a few times. The genes are TRBV6-5 and TRBJ1-2; 9 nucleotides align to TRBD1. The CDR3 is 13 residues long. Losses at the gene ends were 2 bases for V and 6 bases for J; bases not matched to a gene: 1. CDR1 is MNHEY and CDR2 is SVGAGI in the germline V gene. The CDR3 DNA sequence: TGTGCCAGCAGTTACCGGACAGGGGATGGCTACACCTTC. Translating gives CASSYRTGDGYTF.

This sequence joins TRBV5-1 and TRBJ2-4; 9 bases match TRBD2. The trim removed 1 base at V and 9 bases at J, leaving 11 bases unmatched. Germline lookup yields CDR1 SGHRS and CDR2 YFSETQ. The CDR3 sequence is 16 residues long. CDR3 region: CASSLSSGGPRVIQYF. The CDR3, as DNA: TGCGCCAGCAGCTTGTCGAGCGGGGGGCCTCGGGTCATTCAGTACTTC.

This clonotype came up once. Compared with germline, one end of the junction differs, possibly owing to a read error. The chain couples TRBV28 to TRBJ2-5; the D gene could be TRBD1 or TRBD2 (5 bases each). Germline V gene sequence: CDR1 MDHEN, CDR2 SYDVKM. This CDR3 is built from 13 residues. CDR3 nucleotide sequence: TGTGCCAGCAGATCCTCTGGGGGAGAGACCAAGTACTTC. Its protein product is CASRSSGGETKYF.

This clonotype has a handful of counts. The CDR3 nucleotides are TGTGCCAGCAGCGCCGCTAGCGGGACCTACGAGCAGTACTTC. It encodes CASSAASGTYEQYF. This rearrangement joins TRBV7-9 to TRBJ2-7; 9 nucleotides agree with TRBD2. Looked up from germline, CDR1 is SEHNR and CDR2 is FQNEAQ (reference sequence). Unmatched junction bases numbered 4, after V lost 5 bases and J lost 2 bases. The CDR3 covers 14 residues. Using reference TRBV7-9 and TRBJ2-7 for the parts outside the CDR3, the full variable domain is DTGVSQNPRHKITKRGQNVTFRCDPISEHNRLYWYRQTLGQGPEFLTYFQNEAQLEKSRLLSDRFSAERPKGSFSTLEIQRTEQGDSAMYLCASSAASGTYEQYFGPGTRLTVT.

The table lists this clonotype with many counts. The chain combines TRBV12-3 or TRBV12-4 with TRBJ2-7, with 9 bases that match TRBD1. Losses at the gene ends were 6 bases for V and 3 bases for J; bases not matched to a gene: 6. The length of the CDR3 is 14 residues. This chain's CDR3 is CASRGTGRSYEQYF. DNA for the CDR3: TGTGCCAGCAGGGGGACAGGGAGAAGCTACGAGCAGTACTTC.

The genes are TRBV5-1 and TRBJ2-2; 7 positions match TRBD1. Germline CDR1 reads SGHRS; CDR2 reads YFSETQ. J lost 5 bases, V lost 7 bases, and 11 bases had no gene match. The CDR3 runs to 15 residues. This CDR3 reads CASLSQGNPTGELFF. CDR3 coding DNA: TGCGCCAGCCTCTCACAGGGGAATCCAACCGGGGAGCTGTTTTTT.

A few counts support this clonotype. A much bigger clone sits one base away, suggesting this may be a read error. The chain links TRBV7-8 to TRBJ2-7, with 7 bases identical to TRBD1. The CDR3 has 14 residues. V lost 1 base to trimming and J lost 4 bases; unmatched junction nucleotides: 4. CDR1 SGHVS and CDR2 FQNEAQ come from the germline V gene. CDR3 protein: CASSLGMTGYEQYF. CDR3 sequence (DNA): TGTGCCAGCAGCTTAGGGATGACAGGGTACGAGCAGTACTTC.

This clonotype was seen a few times. This chain links TRBV5-6 with TRBJ2-7; D might be TRBD1 or TRBD2, each matching 5 bases. This CDR3 is built from 16 residues. Trimming took off 5 bases at V and 2 bases at J, with 20 bases between the two ends. The germline V gene has CDR1 SGHDT and CDR2 YYEEEE. The DNA of the CDR3 is TGTGCCAGCAGACAACTAGTGGGCAGGGAAACCTACGAGCAGTACTTC. Protein sequence: CASRQLVGRETYEQYF.

This clonotype was seen a few times. V and J are TRBV12-3 or TRBV12-4 and TRBJ2-2; D call uncertain. The CDR3 spans 14 residues. With 2 bases removed from V and 7 bases from J, the gap between germline ends came to 11 bases. The CDR3 loop is CASSLLGASGELFF. DNA of the CDR3: TGTGCCAGCAGTTTATTAGGAGCAAGCGGGGAGCTGTTTTTT.